This T cell receptor (beta chain) was profiled in a study of B cell selection in AIRE deficiency (dated by TCRdb to between 2018 and 2020). With regard to the full study: Researchers compared TCRbeta repertoires of sorted blood CD4+ conventional T cells and regulatory T cells in AIRE-deficient patients with those in healthy controls. The TCR-sequenced cohort comprised about five AIRE-deficient APECED patients and about five healthy control donors. The investigation overall reported the following: Shorter CDR3s were found in shared Treg sequences, reflecting a bias toward rearrangements containing few non-templated nucleotide insertions. Tconv and Treg cells from AIRE-deficient patients showed TCRBV gene usage, CDR3 length and TCR diversity similar to those of healthy donors. Among some 3,400 shared Treg TCRbeta sequences, approximately 30% were shared exclusively among healthy donors and about 8.4% exclusively among patients, which suggests that Treg selection is less efficient in the absence of AIRE. About 30.6% of the Treg TCRbeta sequences shared among healthy donors were detected in patient Tconv cells, suggesting that Treg-biased clones are diverted into the Tconv compartment. Only TCRbeta chains were sequenced; roughly two fifths of shared healthy-donor Treg sequences also occurred in healthy Tconv, possibly because of differing TCRalpha chains.

TCRbeta chain sequencing was performed with the immunoSEQ platform. The study's own analysis went as follows. When Treg repertoires were pooled, patients gave 55,000 to 60,000 distinct TCRbeta sequences, while healthy donors gave 95,000 to 100,000. Public Treg TCRbeta sequences were defined as those shared by two or more individuals and were then searched for in Tconv repertoires. Group differences were tested with Mann-Whitney U tests and Bonferroni-Dunn correction in GraphPad Prism 7.03. As stored in TCRdb, this immuneACCESS dataset retains in-frame rearrangements with V and J assigned. A fraction of the clones does not appear; measured against another copy, unresolved V genes explain less than half of the discrepancy, and the remainder lacks a known reason. The V and J calls and clone size are taken from that table; D and trimming were inferred from the DNA. Across this sample there are roughly 26,000 clones, with around 92% seen only once. The ten largest clonotypes hold 1% to 1.4% of the sample.

Regulatory T cells were sorted as CD4+CD25hiCD127low/negative cells. The control samples were obtained from healthy donors who were not related to the patients. A FACSAria flow cytometer was used to sort the Tconv and Treg cells intended for TCRbeta sequencing. The sorted cells went into 5-ml round-bottom polystyrene tubes, and the dry cell pellets were then frozen at -80 degrees C until sequencing. At the junction V is shortened by 1 base and J by 6 bases, with 22 bases in between. The CDR3 numbers 18 residues from cysteine through phenylalanine. Just the 54-base CDR3 DNA is kept, in frame starting at base 1. The CDR1 and CDR2 encoded by the germline V gene are SGHRS and YFSETQ. A word on this clone: Its antigen remains unidentified. Base quality data are lacking; no much larger clone is found one base away.

This receptor was identified in a human donor in good health. Recombination linked TRBV5-1 to TRBJ1-4; the D segment could be TRBD1, given 6 matching bases. Sequencing used CD4+CD25+ Tregs sorted from PBMCs. The DNA sequence is given as TGCGCCAGCAGCTTGACCCATAGACCCGGAGGGGGGGATGAAAAACTGTTTTTT. Translated, this is CASSLTHRPGGGDEKLFF.